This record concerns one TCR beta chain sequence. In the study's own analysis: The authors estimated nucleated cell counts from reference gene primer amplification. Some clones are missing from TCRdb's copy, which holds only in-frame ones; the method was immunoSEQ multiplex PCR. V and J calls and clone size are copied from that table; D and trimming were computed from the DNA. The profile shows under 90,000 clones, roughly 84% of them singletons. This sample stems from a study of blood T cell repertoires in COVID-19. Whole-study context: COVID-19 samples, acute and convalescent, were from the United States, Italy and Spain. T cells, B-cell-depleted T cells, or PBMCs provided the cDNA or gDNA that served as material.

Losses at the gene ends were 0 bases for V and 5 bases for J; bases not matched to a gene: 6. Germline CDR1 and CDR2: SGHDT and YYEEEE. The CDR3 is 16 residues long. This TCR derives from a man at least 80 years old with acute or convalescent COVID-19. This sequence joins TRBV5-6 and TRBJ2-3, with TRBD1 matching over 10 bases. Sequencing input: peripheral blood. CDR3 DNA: TGTGCCAGCAGCTTGGCCCGACAGGGGGCGCGAGATACGCAGTATTTT. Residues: CASSLARQGARDTQYF.